The sequence of this TCR beta chain was determined in a study of blood T cell repertoires in COVID-19. Study information: Italy, Spain and the United States were the sources of the convalescent and acute COVID-19 samples.

Participants, roughly 18 to 89 years old, spanned under 25 US areas. The trim removed 5 bases at V and 5 bases at J, leaving 8 bases unmatched. Germline CDR1 reads WNHNN; CDR2 reads SYGVQD (reference sequence). The CDR3 runs 14 residues. In the original analysis: Amplification of reference gene primers provided the estimated nucleated cell counts. Using immunoSEQ multiplex PCR, the repertoire was profiled, and TCRdb retains in-frame clones only, with some absent. That table supplies the V and J calls and clone size; D and trimming were determined from the DNA. The sample consists of about 230,000 clones, roughly 91% of them appearing once.

V is TRBV10-1 and J is TRBJ1-2; 7 bases fit TRBD1. The specimen was PBMCs or T cells enriched from blood (not recorded which). This TCR came from a woman in her twenties or thirties with acute COVID-19. CDR3 amino acids: CASSPSGQEYGYTF. CDR3 sequence (DNA): TGCGCCAGCAGTCCCTCTGGACAGGAGTATGGCTACACCTTC.